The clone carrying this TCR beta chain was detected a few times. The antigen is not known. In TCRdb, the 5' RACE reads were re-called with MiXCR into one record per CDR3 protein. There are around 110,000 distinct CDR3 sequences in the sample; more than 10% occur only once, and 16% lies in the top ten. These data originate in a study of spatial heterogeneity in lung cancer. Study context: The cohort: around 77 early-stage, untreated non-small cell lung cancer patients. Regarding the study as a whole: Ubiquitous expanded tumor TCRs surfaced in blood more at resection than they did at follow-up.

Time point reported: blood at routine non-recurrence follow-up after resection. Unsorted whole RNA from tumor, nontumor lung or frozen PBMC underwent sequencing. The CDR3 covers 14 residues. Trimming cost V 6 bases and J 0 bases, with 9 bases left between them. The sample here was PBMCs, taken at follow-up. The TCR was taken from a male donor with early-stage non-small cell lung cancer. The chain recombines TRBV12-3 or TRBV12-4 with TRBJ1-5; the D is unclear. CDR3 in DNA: TGTGCCAGCAGGTTAAGTGTTAGCAATCAGCCCCAGCATTTT. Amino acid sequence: CASRLSVSNQPQHF.